This T cell receptor beta chain was captured by sequencing in a study of T cell responses to AZD1222 COVID-19 vaccine. Generated by immunoSEQ multiplex PCR, the TCRdb table keeps only in-frame clones and is missing some. This listing includes some 150,000 clones. Regarding the study as a whole: With two AZD1222 doses given, Spike-specific TCR breadth and depth both rose. Spike-wide vaccine-associated CD4 TCRs dominated at 160-218 and 743-854. Females made up more of the donors, who were largely white British, and clonal diversity may have come out too low.

There are 15 residues in the CDR3. V lost 3 bases and J lost 5; bases outside the gene matches: 9. Germline V gene lookup returns CDR1 KGHSH and CDR2 LQKENI. To note about this clone: Its antigen is undetermined.

The chain employs TRBV18 and TRBJ2-5, with 7 bases identical to TRBD2. This sequence was found in an adult in good health. The sample consisted of peripheral blood. The CDR3 DNA sequence: TGTGCCAGCTCACCCCGCGTGCGGGGAGGGGAGACCCAGTACTTC. Its translation is CASSPRVRGGETQYF.